Shown below are 21 T cell receptor beta chains from a single sample sequenced in a study of early T cells in non-severe SARS-CoV-2 infection. In TCRdb, the 5' RACE reads were re-called with MiXCR into one record per CDR3 protein. The sample has tens of thousands of distinct CDR3 sequences; roughly 17% are singletons. Source: whole blood, taken at baseline. The receptors stem from an adult who was a healthcare worker with PCR-confirmed SARS-CoV-2 infection or an uninfected control (not recorded which).

This clonotype appeared a few times. This CDR3 reads CASSFGTAYEQYF. CDR3 nucleotide sequence: TGTGCCAGCAGCTTCGGGACAGCCTACGAGCAGTACTTC. The chain combines TRBV7-9 with TRBJ2-7, with TRBD1 matching 7 bases. Germline loops: CDR1 SEHNR, CDR2 FQNEAQ (reference sequence). The CDR3 has 13 amino acids. Germline trimming cut 3 bases from V and 2 bases from J; bases unmatched to any gene: 1.

This sequence joins TRBV7-8 and TRBJ2-1, with no clear D. V was clipped by 5 bases and J by 8 bases, with 10 bases between them. From germline, CDR1 is SGHVS and CDR2 FQNEAQ. The CDR3 sequence is 12 residues long. The CDR3 DNA follows: TGTGCCAGCAGCCCCTTTCCCGATGAGCAGTTCTTC. Its translation is CASSPFPDEQFF. Full variable domain (remainder filled in from reference TRBV7-8 and TRBJ2-1): GAGVSQSPRYKVAKRGQDVALRCDPISGHVSLFWYQQALGQGPEFLTYFQNEAQLDKSGLPSDRFFAERPEGSVSTLKIQRTQQEDSAVYLCASSPFPDEQFFGPGTRLTVL.

The gene calls are TRBV5-1 and TRBJ2-7; D gene ambiguous. CDR3 size: 15 residues. Germline V lookup: CDR1 SGHRS, CDR2 YFSETQ. Trimming took 6 bases from V and 4 from J, leaving 20 bases between them. The DNA for the CDR3 is TGCGCCAGCAAGCCGGAATTGGGGTTCTGGTACGAGCAGTACTTC. It yields the protein CASKPELGFWYEQYF. The full variable domain, in which reference TRBV5-1 and TRBJ2-7 provide the parts outside the CDR3, is KAGVTQTPRYLIKTRGQQVTLSCSPISGHRSVSWYQQTPGQGLQFLFEYFSETQRNKGNFPGRFSGRQFSNSRSEMNVSTLELGDSALYLCASKPELGFWYEQYFGPGTRLTVT.

CDR3 coding DNA: TGTGCCAGCACTCCCGGTAGCGGGCGAAGCACAGATACGCAGTATTTT. Translated, it gives CASTPGSGRSTDTQYF. The V call is TRBV7-2, the J call TRBJ2-3, with 7 bases matching TRBD2. Looked up from germline, CDR1 is SGHTA and CDR2 is FQGNSA. Germline trimming cut 7 bases from V and 0 bases from J; bases unmatched to any gene: 10. CDR3 length equals 16 residues.

The chain is built from TRBV4-1 and TRBJ2-1, with 12 positions matching TRBD2. The germline V gene encodes CDR1 MGHRA and CDR2 YSYEKL. The CDR3 is made up of 17 amino acids. Trimming took 0 bases from V and 9 from J; bases not matched to a gene: 9. The CDR3: CASSQDRGLAGPGEQFF. CDR3 nucleotides: TGCGCCAGCAGCCAAGATCGGGGACTAGCGGGCCCCGGTGAGCAGTTCTTC.

This clonotype turned up a few times. The rearrangement uses TRBV11-2 and TRBJ2-7; D ambiguous. Deletions cut 3 bases from V and 4 bases from J, with 4 bases between. Germline CDR1 reads SGHAT; CDR2 reads FQNNGV. The CDR3 is 11 residues long. CDR3 in DNA: TGTGCCAGCAGCTTCCAGTACGAGCAGTACTTC. It translates to CASSFQYEQYF.

This clonotype was detected many times. This rearrangement joins TRBV12-3 or TRBV12-4 to TRBJ2-7; D is perhaps TRBD1 or TRBD2 (6 bases each). The CDR3 spans 16 residues. The V gene lost 6 bases and the J gene lost 2 bases, with 20 bases spanning the gap. CDR3 sequence: CASSPIRGPRAYEQYF. In nucleotides, the CDR3 is TGTGCCAGCAGCCCTATTCGGGGGCCCCGGGCCTACGAGCAGTACTTC.

The CDR3 nucleotides are TGCAGTGCTACGGGACTAGCGGGAGTGGTAGATACGCAGTATTTT. This gives the protein CSATGLAGVVDTQYF. This chain links TRBV20-1 with TRBJ2-3, with 14 bases lining up with TRBD2. Germline CDR1 reads DFQATT; CDR2 reads SNEGSKA (reference sequence). The CDR3 spans 15 residues. V gave up 4 bases and J gave up 5 bases; unmatched junction bases: 5.

Here the CDR3 DNA reads TGTGCCAGCAGTTACGTGAGGGTCGAGCAGTACTTC. Protein: CASSYVRVEQYF. This chain connects TRBV6-6 to TRBJ2-7; D might be TRBD2 (5 bases). Germline CDR1 and CDR2: MNHNY and SVGAGI (reference sequence). Trimming removed 2 bases at V and 6 bases at J, with 8 bases between. The CDR3 extends over 12 amino acids.

The chain joins TRBV7-9 to TRBJ2-7; 7 nucleotides align to TRBD2. Germline lookup yields CDR1 SEHNR and CDR2 FQNEAQ (reference sequence). The CDR3 extends over 16 amino acids. J gave up 1 base and V 2 bases, and 8 bases lay outside the gene matches. This chain's CDR3 is CASSLLRGRASYEQYF. Here the CDR3 DNA reads TGTGCCAGCAGCTTACTACGCGGGAGAGCATCCTACGAGCAGTACTTC.

The table lists this clonotype with a few counts. The V call is TRBV6-1, the J call TRBJ1-2, with 9 bases aligning to TRBD1. Germline V CDR1 and CDR2: MNHNS, SASEGT. With 11 bases clipped from V and 4 bases from J, the junction kept 5 bases outside the gene matches. CDR3 length equals 12 residues. The CDR3 DNA reads TGTGCCTCCCGGGACAGGGCCTATGGCTACACCTTC. Amino acid sequence: CASRDRAYGYTF.

The chain's CDR3 is CASSQTTQNEQFF. CDR3 sequence (DNA): TGTGCCAGCAGCCAAACGACTCAGAATGAGCAGTTCTTC. The J gene is TRBJ2-1, the V gene TRBV7-3; D remains ambiguous. This CDR3 has 13 residues. V lost 5 bases and J lost 7, with 12 bases in between. Germline CDR1 is SGHTA and CDR2 is FQGTGA.

This clonotype was seen a few times. The chain recombines TRBV6-2 or TRBV6-3 with TRBJ1-1; D may be TRBD1 (5 bases). The CDR3 spans 15 residues. V was pared by 5 bases and J by 1 base, with 14 bases between. Germline-derived CDR1 and CDR2 are MNHEY and SVGEGT. The CDR3 protein is CASSTALTGNTEAFF. The CDR3, as DNA: TGTGCCAGCAGTACCGCACTCACAGGGAACACTGAAGCTTTCTTT.

In this sample, this clonotype turned up a few times. This sequence joins TRBV6-1 and TRBJ2-2; TRBD1 aligns across 7 bases. J lost 0 bases, V lost 5 bases, and 3 bases had no gene match. The V gene's germline CDR1 is MNHNS and CDR2 SASEGT. This CDR3 region has 15 residues. CDR3 sequence: CASSRDRANTGELFF. The CDR3 DNA follows: TGTGCCAGCAGTAGAGACAGGGCGAACACCGGGGAGCTGTTTTTT.

Concerning this clonotype: A junction boundary mismatches the germline segment, possibly from a read error. This chain connects TRBV7-2 to TRBJ2-3; D is perhaps TRBD2 (5 bases). This CDR3 is 14 amino acids long. Germline V gene sequence: CDR1 SGHTA, CDR2 FQGNSA. The DNA for the CDR3 is TGTGCCAGCAGCCTAGCAGAGAGCACAGATACGCAGTATTTT. Translating it yields CASSLAESTDTQYF.

This clonotype appeared a few times. This rearrangement joins TRBV20-1 to TRBJ2-7, with D possibly being TRBD2 (5 bases). CDR1 and CDR2 from the germline V gene are DFQATT and SNEGSKA (reference sequence). Trimming took off 3 bases at V and 1 base at J, with 7 bases between the two ends. The CDR3 runs to 12 residues. CDR3 DNA sequence: TGCAGTGCTAGGAGGACTTCCTACGAGCAGTACTTC. Protein: CSARRTSYEQYF.

This sequence joins TRBV2 and TRBJ2-7, with D uncertain. The V end lost 3 bases, the J end lost 2 bases, and 11 bases lay between the germline ends. CDR3 length: 14 residues. The V gene's germline CDR1 is SNHLY and CDR2 FYNNEI. The CDR3 nucleotides read TGTGCCAGCAGTGAGCGGAATCTGCCCTACGAGCAGTACTTC. Translating gives CASSERNLPYEQYF.

This clonotype was detected only a few times. The gene calls are TRBV5-1 and TRBJ2-2, with 10 positions matching TRBD2. J lost 4 bases, V lost 1 base, and 4 bases had no gene match. Germline V lookup: CDR1 SGHRS, CDR2 YFSETQ. This CDR3 is 16 amino acids long. The CDR3 bases are TGCGCCAGCAGCTTGCCTAGCGGGAGTGGCACCGGGGAGCTGTTTTTT. Residues: CASSLPSGSGTGELFF. The variable domain in full, completed from reference TRBV5-1 and TRBJ2-2, reads KAGVTQTPRYLIKTRGQQVTLSCSPISGHRSVSWYQQTPGQGLQFLFEYFSETQRNKGNFPGRFSGRQFSNSRSEMNVSTLELGDSALYLCASSLPSGSGTGELFFGEGSRLTVL.

This sequence joins TRBV7-3 and TRBJ1-3; no firm D call. Germline V gene lookup returns CDR1 SGHTA and CDR2 FQGTGA. Trimming pared 1 base from V and 4 bases from J, leaving 17 bases between. The CDR3 has 17 residues. CDR3 amino acids: CASSLKKRHSLGNTIYF. The DNA for the CDR3 is TGTGCCAGCAGCTTAAAAAAGCGGCACAGCCTAGGAAACACCATATATTTT.

This clonotype was seen a handful of times. DNA of the CDR3: TGTGCCAGCAGTTACCTTAGCGGGGTCCCCACAGATACGCAGTATTTT. Translated, it gives CASSYLSGVPTDTQYF. The chain uses TRBV6-6 and TRBJ2-3, with 8 nucleotides matching TRBD2. This CDR3 is built from 16 residues. Germline loops: CDR1 MNHNY, CDR2 SVGAGI (reference sequence). Trimming removed 2 bases from V and 2 bases from J; junction bases left unmatched: 6.

The V and J genes are TRBV5-4 and TRBJ2-1, with 7 bases lining up with TRBD2. This CDR3 comprises 14 residues. The V segment lost 3 bases and the J segment 9 bases; nucleotides outside the gene matches: 9. Germline V gives CDR1 SGHNT, CDR2 YYREEE (reference sequence). In DNA form, the CDR3 reads TGTGCCAGCAGCTCCGGGACTAAGCCTGGTGAGCAGTTCTTC. It encodes CASSSGTKPGEQFF.